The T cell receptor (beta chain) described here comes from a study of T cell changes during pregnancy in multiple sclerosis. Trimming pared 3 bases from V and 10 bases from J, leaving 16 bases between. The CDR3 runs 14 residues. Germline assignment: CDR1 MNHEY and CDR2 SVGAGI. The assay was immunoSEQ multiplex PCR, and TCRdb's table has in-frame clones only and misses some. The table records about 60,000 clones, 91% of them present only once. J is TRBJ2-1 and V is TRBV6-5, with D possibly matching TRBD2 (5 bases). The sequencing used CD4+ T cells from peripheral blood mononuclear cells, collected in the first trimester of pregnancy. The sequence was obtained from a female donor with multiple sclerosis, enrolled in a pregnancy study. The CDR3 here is CASSYAGSLVEQFF. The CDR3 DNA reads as TGTGCCAGCAGTTATGCGGGCTCCTTGGTCGAGCAGTTCTTC.